Below are 30 T cell receptor beta chains sequenced from a single sample in a study of blood T cell repertoires in COVID-19. Produced via immunoSEQ multiplex PCR; TCRdb's table is partial and in-frame only. Altogether under 200,000 clones are present, roughly nine tenths being singletons, with the ten largest covering 9.5% to 13%. Input material: peripheral blood. Source of these receptors: a woman aged 60-75 years with COVID-19, enrolled during active disease.

The V and J genes are TRBV9 and TRBJ2-2; tentatively, D is TRBD1 (5 bases). CDR1 SGDLS and CDR2 YYNGEE come from the germline V gene. V lost 0 bases, J lost 1 base, and 13 bases lay in between. The CDR3 totals 17 residues. CDR3 coding DNA: TGTGCCAGCAGCGTAGTACCCCGACAGTTGAACACCGGGGAGCTGTTTTTT. This gives the protein CASSVVPRQLNTGELFF.

The chain links TRBV9 to TRBJ1-2, with D possibly being TRBD1 (6 bases). CDR1 and CDR2 from the germline V gene are SGDLS and YYNGEE. V lost 2 bases, J lost 2 bases, and 19 bases lay in between. This CDR3 spans 17 amino acids. This CDR3 is CASSVGGRFVPNYGYTF. Here the CDR3 DNA reads TGTGCCAGCAGCGTCGGGGGGCGGTTTGTCCCCAACTATGGCTACACCTTC.

The chain joins TRBV13 to TRBJ2-7; tentative D call: TRBD2 (5 bases). The V gene lost 4 bases and the J gene lost 2 bases, with 18 bases spanning the gap. Germline CDR1 PRHDT, CDR2 FYEKMQ (reference sequence). This CDR3 region has 16 residues. CDR3 DNA sequence: TGTGCCAGCAGCTCGCAGTGGACTCGAAGGGCCTACGAGCAGTACTTC. As protein: CASSSQWTRRAYEQYF.

There are a few counts of this clone. The gene calls are TRBV27 and TRBJ2-7; 9 bases fit TRBD2. V dropped 3 bases and J dropped 1; count of bases not matched to a gene: 7. CDR1 is MNHEY and CDR2 is SMNVEV in the germline V gene (reference sequence). This CDR3 region has 16 residues. The CDR3 reads CASSLQASGISYEQYF. CDR3 bases: TGTGCCAGCAGTTTGCAGGCTAGCGGGATTTCCTACGAGCAGTACTTC.

The rearrangement uses TRBV7-2 and TRBJ2-3; the D is unclear. Germline lookup yields CDR1 SGHTA and CDR2 FQGNSA. Deletions cut 4 bases from V and 0 bases from J, with 14 bases between. The CDR3 runs to 16 residues. Here the CDR3 reads CASSSVSVPSTDTQYF. CDR3 sequence (DNA): TGTGCCAGCAGCTCAGTCAGCGTTCCTAGCACAGATACGCAGTATTTT.

The table lists this clone with a count of one. The chain employs TRBV28 and TRBJ2-7; D might be TRBD1 (6 bases). Germline V gene data show CDR1 as MDHEN and CDR2 as SYDVKM. The CDR3 spans 14 residues. V shed 11 bases and J shed 4 bases, with 21 bases lying between them. CDR3 DNA: TGTGCCTGCAAGGGGGAGCGGCCCTTATACGAGCAGTACTTC. Amino acids: CACKGERPLYEQYF. Full variable domain (outside the CDR3, taken from reference TRBV28 and TRBJ2-7): DVKVTQSSRYLVKRTGEKVFLECVQDMDHENMFWYRQDPGLGLRLIYFSYDVKMKEKGDIPEGYSVSREKKERFSLILESASTNQTSMYLCACKGERPLYEQYFGPGTRLTVT.

This sequence joins TRBV4-2 and TRBJ2-7; 13 bases are a match to TRBD2. J gave up 1 base and V 0 bases, and 9 bases lay outside the gene matches. Germline lookup yields CDR1 LGHNA and CDR2 YNFKEQ. The CDR3 runs 19 residues. CDR3 sequence reads: CASSQDTTSGRAGSYEQYF. The DNA of the CDR3 is TGTGCCAGCAGCCAAGATACAACTAGCGGGAGGGCCGGATCCTACGAGCAGTACTTC.

The chain links TRBV6-2 or TRBV6-3 to TRBJ2-3; 9 bases are shared with TRBD2. Germline values: CDR1 MNHEY, CDR2 SVGEGT. J was trimmed by 1 base and V by 5 bases; bases with no gene match: 13. The CDR3 spans 18 residues. The CDR3: CASSPTRTSVGGTDTQYF. In DNA form, the CDR3 reads TGTGCCAGCAGTCCCACCCGGACTAGCGTCGGGGGCACAGATACGCAGTATTTT.

V and J are TRBV5-4 and TRBJ1-2; D remains ambiguous. The V and J ends lost 8 bases and 0 bases respectively, with 14 bases between them. Germline loops: CDR1 SGHNT, CDR2 YYREEE (reference sequence). This CDR3 has 14 residues. The DNA of the CDR3 is TGTGCCAGTAACAGCCTACCTTCTAACTATGGCTACACCTTC. It specifies CASNSLPSNYGYTF.

The rearrangement links TRBV7-2 to TRBJ2-5; 10 bases match TRBD2. CDR1 is SGHTA and CDR2 is FQGNSA in the germline V gene. The CDR3 totals 16 residues. V trimming: 5 bases; J trimming: 5 bases; junction bases outside the gene matches: 11. The CDR3 here is CASSQRAGLATETQYF. The CDR3 nucleotides read TGTGCCAGCAGCCAACGAGCGGGACTAGCGACGGAGACCCAGTACTTC. The entire variable domain, with the rest obtained from reference TRBV7-2 and TRBJ2-5, is as follows: GAGVSQSPSNKVTEKGKDVELRCDPISGHTALYWYRQSLGQGLEFLIYFQGNSAPDKSGLPSDRFSAERTGGSVSTLTIQRTQQEDSAVYLCASSQRAGLATETQYFGPGTRLLVL.

V is TRBV5-1 and J is TRBJ1-2; tentative D call: TRBD1 (6 bases). V was trimmed by 0 bases and J by 8 bases, leaving 14 bases between them. Per germline, CDR1 SGHRS and CDR2 YFSETQ. The CDR3 has 14 amino acids. For the CDR3, the DNA is TGCGCCAGCAGCTTGGACGGCGGGGGCTGGGGCTACACCTTC. Translated: CASSLDGGGWGYTF.

The chain links TRBV6-5 to TRBJ1-5, with 10 bases lining up with TRBD1. With 5 bases clipped from V and 7 bases from J, the junction kept 8 bases outside the gene matches. The germline V gene encodes CDR1 MNHEY and CDR2 SVGAGI. The CDR3 contains 15 residues. Here the CDR3 reads CASSRQGAAKQPQHF. CDR3 DNA: TGTGCCAGCAGTCGACAGGGGGCTGCGAAACAGCCCCAGCATTTT.

J is TRBJ1-2 and V is TRBV6-5, with TRBD1 as a possible D gene (6 bases). Per germline, CDR1 MNHEY and CDR2 SVGAGI. Trimming removed 6 bases at V and 5 bases at J, with 13 bases between. The CDR3 loop spans 13 amino acids. The CDR3: CASSRGQFYGYTF. Here the CDR3 DNA reads TGTGCCAGCAGCCGAGGACAGTTTTATGGCTACACCTTC.

This clone was recorded once. The rearrangement uses TRBV7-2 and TRBJ2-5; D may be TRBD2 (5 bases). V shed 5 bases and J shed 1 base, with 11 bases lying between them. This CDR3 has 14 residues. From germline, CDR1 is SGHTA and CDR2 FQGNSA. CDR3 protein: CASSKAGAQETQYF. CDR3 bases: TGTGCCAGCAGCAAGGCGGGTGCCCAAGAGACCCAGTACTTC.

The chain carries TRBV7-2 and TRBJ1-3, with no clear D. Deletions cut 5 bases from V and 5 bases from J, with 25 bases between. CDR3 size: 18 residues. Germline loops: CDR1 SGHTA, CDR2 FQGNSA. Here the CDR3 reads CASSAVNPGPGSRNTIYF. The CDR3 coding sequence is TGTGCCAGCAGCGCAGTAAATCCCGGACCGGGGTCAAGAAACACCATATATTTT.

This sequence joins TRBV5-1 and TRBJ2-1; D uncertain. V lost 0 bases and J lost 2, with 9 bases in between. Germline assignment: CDR1 SGHRS and CDR2 YFSETQ. The CDR3 covers 15 residues. CDR3 bases: TGCGCCAGCAGCTTGGGCACAAATCCCTACAATGAGCAGTTCTTC. This codes for CASSLGTNPYNEQFF.

The chain couples TRBV10-3 to TRBJ2-3, with 7 bases aligning to TRBD1. The V gene's germline CDR1 is ENHRY and CDR2 SYGVKD. This CDR3 has 14 amino acids. After removal of 7 bases from V and 5 bases from J, the junction contained 9 bases not matched to a gene. CDR3 sequence (DNA): TGTGCCATCACCCATGACAGGGTGGGAGATACGCAGTATTTT. It specifies CAITHDRVGDTQYF.

This clone appeared once. The chain recombines TRBV6-2 or TRBV6-3 with TRBJ2-7, with D possibly TRBD2 on 5 matching bases. The CDR3 runs 13 residues. CDR1 is MNHEY, CDR2 SVGEGT, per germline. Trimming cost V 5 bases and J 1 base, with 9 bases left between them. Written as DNA, the CDR3 is TGTGCCAGCAGTCGGAGGCGATCCTACGAGCAGTACTTC. Translated: CASSRRRSYEQYF.

The chain recombines TRBV5-8 with TRBJ2-2; 7 bases agree with TRBD2. The V segment lost 2 bases and the J segment 4 bases; nucleotides outside the gene matches: 11. In germline, CDR1 is SGHTS, CDR2 YDEGEE. This CDR3 is built from 17 residues. The CDR3 spells CASSFTIEGGITGELFF. DNA for the CDR3: TGTGCCAGCAGCTTTACTATCGAGGGAGGGATCACCGGGGAGCTGTTTTTT.

The table lists this clone with a few counts. V usage is TRBV19 and J usage is TRBJ1-5; D gene uncertain. This CDR3 comprises 14 residues. Trimming removed 7 bases from V and 1 base from J, with 11 bases in between. Germline CDR1 reads LNHDA; CDR2 reads SQIVND (reference sequence). CDR3 residues: CASMKGVSNQPQHF. Here the CDR3 DNA reads TGTGCCAGTATGAAGGGAGTGAGCAATCAGCCCCAGCATTTT. Drawing the rest from reference TRBV19 and TRBJ1-5, the complete variable domain is DGGITQSPKYLFRKEGQNVTLSCEQNLNHDAMYWYRQDPGQGLRLIYYSQIVNDFQKGDIAEGYSVSREKKESFPLTVTSAQKNPTAFYLCASMKGVSNQPQHFGDGTRLSIL.

This rearrangement joins TRBV4-2 to TRBJ1-2; no definite D call. CDR1 and CDR2 from the germline V gene are LGHNA and YNFKEQ. The length of the CDR3 is 14 residues. V gave up 5 bases and J gave up 2 bases, with 12 bases separating them. The CDR3 reads CASSFRTGNYGYTF. In DNA form, the CDR3 reads TGTGCCAGCAGCTTCCGGACGGGGAACTATGGCTACACCTTC.

This chain connects TRBV5-1 to TRBJ2-7; 8 positions agree with TRBD2. V shed 4 bases and J 2 bases; nucleotides not matched to a gene: 8. Germline V gene data show CDR1 as SGHRS and CDR2 as YFSETQ. This CDR3 contains 15 residues. CDR3 in DNA: TGCGCCAGCAGCCCAAGCGGGAGAACACCCTACGAGCAGTACTTC. It codes for CASSPSGRTPYEQYF.

The V gene is TRBV9, the J gene TRBJ2-7; TRBD1 aligns across 11 bases. In germline, CDR1 is SGDLS, CDR2 YYNGEE. The CDR3 has 15 residues. Losses at the gene ends were 3 bases for V and 2 bases for J; bases not matched to a gene: 4. CDR3 protein: CASSADRGPTYEQYF. CDR3 in DNA: TGTGCCAGCAGCGCGGACAGGGGGCCCACCTACGAGCAGTACTTC.

The chain joins TRBV7-2 to TRBJ2-3; D possibly corresponds to TRBD1 (6 bases). In germline, CDR1 is SGHTA, CDR2 FQGNSA. V lost 5 bases to trimming and J lost 2 bases, with 11 bases between them. The CDR3 runs to 14 residues. CDR3 in amino acids: CASSPGTFTDTQYF. CDR3 bases: TGTGCCAGCAGCCCAGGGACATTCACAGATACGCAGTATTTT.

The chain couples TRBV9 to TRBJ2-7; a weak D match, TRBD1 (7 bases). This CDR3 comprises 15 residues. CDR1 and CDR2 (germline): SGDLS, YYNGEE. Trimming stripped 0 bases from V and 2 bases from J, with 12 bases between. The CDR3 protein is CASSVAAGTAYEQYF. The DNA of the CDR3 is TGTGCCAGCAGCGTAGCGGCGGGGACAGCCTACGAGCAGTACTTC.

The V and J genes are TRBV5-5 and TRBJ1-2, with D perhaps TRBD1 (5 bases). The germline V gene encodes CDR1 SGHKS and CDR2 YYEKEE (reference sequence). CDR3 size: 13 residues. V was shortened by 7 bases and J by 4 bases, with 14 bases between the two germline ends. The CDR3 bases are TGTGCCAGCGAGGCTACAGGCTCCTATGGCTACACCTTC. It translates to CASEATGSYGYTF.

In this sample, this clone turned up once. The chain combines TRBV6-5 with TRBJ2-5; TRBD2 might be the D (7 bases). CDR3 length equals 13 residues. Germline CDR1 MNHEY, CDR2 SVGAGI. Trimming cost V 7 bases and J 4 bases, with 13 bases left between them. The CDR3 nucleotides read TGTGCCAGCAAAAGGGGGGGGAGAGAGACCCAGTACTTC. As protein: CASKRGGRETQYF.

V and J are TRBV2 and TRBJ2-2; TRBD2 matches 14 bases. The CDR3 loop spans 13 amino acids. CDR1 is SNHLY, CDR2 FYNNEI, per germline. V was clipped by 7 bases and J by 13 bases; unmatched bases: 5. The CDR3 loop reads CASTGLAGGRLFF. In DNA form, the CDR3 reads TGTGCCAGCACCGGACTAGCGGGAGGTCGGCTGTTTTTT.

Here the CDR3 reads CASSLNWGVGSGANVLTF. The CDR3 DNA follows: TGTGCCAGCAGCTTAAATTGGGGGGTAGGCTCTGGGGCCAACGTCCTGACTTTC. V gene TRBV11-2 combines with J gene TRBJ2-6; tentative D call: TRBD2 (6 bases). The germline V gene has CDR1 SGHAT and CDR2 FQNNGV. The CDR3 consists of 18 residues. The V end was cut by 2 bases, the J end by 0 bases, with 14 bases between. Together with reference TRBV11-2 and TRBJ2-6, the CDR3 gives the full variable domain: EAGVAQSPRYKIIEKRQSVAFWCNPISGHATLYWYQQILGQGPKLLIQFQNNGVVDDSQLPKDRFSAERLKGVDSTLKIQPAKLEDSAVYLCASSLNWGVGSGANVLTFGAGSRLTVL.

This chain uses TRBV5-6 with TRBJ1-1; no definite D call. The V gene lost 2 bases and the J gene lost 0 bases, with 8 bases spanning the gap. The V gene's germline CDR1 is SGHDT and CDR2 YYEEEE. The CDR3 sequence is 14 residues long. The CDR3 coding sequence is TGTGCCAGCAGCTTTCTCTGGCTGAACACTGAAGCTTTCTTT. This codes for CASSFLWLNTEAFF.